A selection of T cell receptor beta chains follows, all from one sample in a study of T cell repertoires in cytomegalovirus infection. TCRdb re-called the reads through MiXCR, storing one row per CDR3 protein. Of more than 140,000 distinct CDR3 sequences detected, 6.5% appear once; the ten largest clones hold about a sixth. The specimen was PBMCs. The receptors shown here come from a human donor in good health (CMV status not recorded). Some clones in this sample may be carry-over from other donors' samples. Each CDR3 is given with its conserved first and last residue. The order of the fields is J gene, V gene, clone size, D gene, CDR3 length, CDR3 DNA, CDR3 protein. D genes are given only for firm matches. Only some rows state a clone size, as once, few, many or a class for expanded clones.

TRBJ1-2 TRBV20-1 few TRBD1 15 TGCAGTGCTCCCGGACAGGGCCGACCTAACTATGGCTACACCTTC CSAPGQGRPNYGYTF
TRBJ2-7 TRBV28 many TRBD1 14 TGTGCCAGCAGCCGGGACAGAGTAGACTACGAGCAGTACTTC CASSRDRVDYEQYF
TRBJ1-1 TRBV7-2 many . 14 TGTGCCAGCAGCTTTAGCCGGTCGGGCACTGAAGCTTTCTTT CASSFSRSGTEAFF
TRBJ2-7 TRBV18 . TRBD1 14 TGTGCCAGCTCAGGGACAGGGTTGGTCTACGAGCAGTACTTC CASSGTGLVYEQYF
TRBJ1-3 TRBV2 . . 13 TGTGCCAGCTCCCGGGACTTTGGAAACACCATATATTTT CASSRDFGNTIYF
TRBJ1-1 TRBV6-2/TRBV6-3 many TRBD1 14 TGTGCCAGCAGGCAGACAGGGGTGGTCACTGAAGCTTTCTTT CASRQTGVVTEAFF
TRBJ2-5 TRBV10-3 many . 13 TGTGCCATCAGCCCGGGGGGCGAAGAGACCCAGTACTTC CAISPGGEETQYF
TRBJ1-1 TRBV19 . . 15 TGTGCCAGTAGAGTAACAGGGAGCACTGCCACTGAAGCTTTCTTT CASRVTGSTATEAFF
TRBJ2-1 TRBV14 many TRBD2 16 TGTGCCAGCAGCCTTGGACTAGCGGGGTACTACAATGAGCAGTTCTTC CASSLGLAGYYNEQFF
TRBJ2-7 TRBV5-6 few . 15 TGTGCCAGCAGCCCGTACTTAGGGAGCTCCTACGAGCAGTACTTC CASSPYLGSSYEQYF
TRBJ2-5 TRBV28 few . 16 TGTGCCAGCAGTCGGGGGGCTAGAGGAGGGCAAGAGACCCAGTACTTC CASSRGARGGQETQYF
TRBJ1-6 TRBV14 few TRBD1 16 TGTGCCAGCAGCCAAGTCGGGACAGGCGCCAATTCACCCCTCCACTTT CASSQVGTGANSPLHF
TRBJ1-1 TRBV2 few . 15 TGTGCCAGCAGTGATCGGGGTAATTTAAACACTGAAGCTTTCTTT CASSDRGNLNTEAFF
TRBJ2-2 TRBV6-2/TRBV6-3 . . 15 TGTGCCAGCAGTTGGGTGACAGGCTACACCGGGGAGCTGTTTTTT CASSWVTGYTGELFF
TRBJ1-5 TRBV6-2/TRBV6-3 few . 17 TGTGCCAGCAGTTACTCGTCGGGGGGTCAAGCAAATCAGCCCCAGCATTTT CASSYSSGGQANQPQHF
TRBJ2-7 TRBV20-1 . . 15 TGCAGTGCTAGAGCCGCCCCGATTATCTCCTACGAGCAGTACTTC CSARAAPIISYEQYF
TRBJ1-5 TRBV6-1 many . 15 TGTGCCAGCAGTGAGGATCCGGGGAGCAATCAGCCCCAGCATTTT CASSEDPGSNQPQHF
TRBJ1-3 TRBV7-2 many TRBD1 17 TGTGCCAGCAGCTTAGACAGGGGAACCTTCTCTGGAAACACCATATATTTT CASSLDRGTFSGNTIYF
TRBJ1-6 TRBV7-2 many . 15 TGTGCCAGCAGCCCTCAGGGAGGCTATAATTCACCCCTCCACTTT CASSPQGGYNSPLHF
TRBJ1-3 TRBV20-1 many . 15 TGCAGTGCTAGAAAAAGAGGTACATCTGGAAACACCATATATTTT CSARKRGTSGNTIYF
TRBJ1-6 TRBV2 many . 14 TGTGCCAGCAGTGAAGTGGGGAAAGATTCACCCCTCCACTTT CASSEVGKDSPLHF
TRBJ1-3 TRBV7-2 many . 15 TGTGCCAGCAGCTTAGCGGGACGCTCTGGAAACACCATATATTTT CASSLAGRSGNTIYF
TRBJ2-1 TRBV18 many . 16 TGTGCCAGCTCACCAAGGGTCCCGACAGGACAATCTGAGCAGTTCTTC CASSPRVPTGQSEQFF
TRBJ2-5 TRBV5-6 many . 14 TGTGCCAGCAGCTTGGGGGATTTTCAAGAGACCCAGTACTTC CASSLGDFQETQYF
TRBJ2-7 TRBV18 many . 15 TGTGCCAGCTCACCACCTTCGGGGAGAGCCTACGAGCAGTACTTC CASSPPSGRAYEQYF
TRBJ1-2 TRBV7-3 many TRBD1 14 TGTGCCAGCAGCTTAGGGACAGGGCGGGATGGCTACACCTTC CASSLGTGRDGYTF
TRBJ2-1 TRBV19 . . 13 TGTGCCAGTATGGGAGCCGGTTACAATGAGCAGTTCTTC CASMGAGYNEQFF
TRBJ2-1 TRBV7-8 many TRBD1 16 TGTGCCAGCCACGGGAAATCAGGGGGCGCCCGGAATGAGCAGTTCTTC CASHGKSGGARNEQFF
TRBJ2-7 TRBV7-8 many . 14 TGTGCCAGCAGCGGCGCGACTGTTACCTACGAGCAGTACTTC CASSGATVTYEQYF
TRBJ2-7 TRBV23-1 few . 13 TGCGCCTGCCCCTGTACTAACTCCTACGAGCAGTACTTC CACPCTNSYEQYF
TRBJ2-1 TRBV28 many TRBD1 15 TGTGCCAGCAGTTTATTGAAGACAGGGTACAATGAGCAGTTCTTC CASSLLKTGYNEQFF
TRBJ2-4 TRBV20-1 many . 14 TGCAGTGCTATCCGAGCCGGGGGCGGGAACATTCAGTACTTC CSAIRAGGGNIQYF
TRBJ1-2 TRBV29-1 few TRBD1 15 TGCAGCGTTGAAAAAGGGACAGGAGGCGTCTATGGCTACACCTTC CSVEKGTGGVYGYTF
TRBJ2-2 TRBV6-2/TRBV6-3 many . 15 TGTGCCAGCAGTTACCTGCGGGGACCCACCGGGGAGCTGTTTTTT CASSYLRGPTGELFF
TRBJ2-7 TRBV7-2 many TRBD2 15 TGTGCCAGCAGCTTAGACGGGGGGGCCCCCTACGAGCAGTACTTC CASSLDGGAPYEQYF
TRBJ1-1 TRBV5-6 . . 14 TGTGCCAGCAGCCCTGCCGGGTCCAGGGGCGAAGCTTTCTTT CASSPAGSRGEAFF
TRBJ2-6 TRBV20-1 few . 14 TGCAGTGCTAGGCCAGGGAATGGGGCCAACGTCCTGACTTTC CSARPGNGANVLTF
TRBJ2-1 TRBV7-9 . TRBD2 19 TGTGCCAGCAGCTTAGGGCTAGCGGGGGCCAACAGCGTCTACAATGAGCAGTTCTTC CASSLGLAGANSVYNEQFF
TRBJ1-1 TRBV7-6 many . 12 TGTGCCAGCAGCCCGACGGGGGGTGAAGCTTTCTTT CASSPTGGEAFF
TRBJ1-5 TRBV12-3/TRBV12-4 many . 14 TGTGCCAGCAGTCTTTACAGGGTTGATCAGCCCCAGCATTTT CASSLYRVDQPQHF
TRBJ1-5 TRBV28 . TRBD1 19 TGTGCCAGCAGTATCTTCGGGACAGTTGGATTACATAGCAATCAGCCCCAGCATTTT CASSIFGTVGLHSNQPQHF
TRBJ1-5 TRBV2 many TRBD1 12 TGTGCCAGCAGTGATCGGGGACAGAACAAGCATTTT CASSDRGQNKHF
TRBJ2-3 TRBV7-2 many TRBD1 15 TGTGCCAGCAGCTTTGCACAGGGGGTAGGGGATACGCAGTATTTT CASSFAQGVGDTQYF
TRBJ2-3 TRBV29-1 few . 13 TGCAGCGTAGAGGGGGGAAGCACAGATACGCAGTATTTT CSVEGGSTDTQYF
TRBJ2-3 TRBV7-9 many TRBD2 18 TGTGCCAGCAGCTTCCTGCGGGCTAGCGGGGGCCGCACAGATACGCAGTATTTT CASSFLRASGGRTDTQYF
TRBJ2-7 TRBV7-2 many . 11 TGTGCCAGCAGTATGACCTACGAGCAGTACTTC CASSMTYEQYF
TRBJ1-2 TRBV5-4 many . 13 TGTGCCAGCAGCTTGGCAGGGACCGATGGCTACACCTTC CASSLAGTDGYTF